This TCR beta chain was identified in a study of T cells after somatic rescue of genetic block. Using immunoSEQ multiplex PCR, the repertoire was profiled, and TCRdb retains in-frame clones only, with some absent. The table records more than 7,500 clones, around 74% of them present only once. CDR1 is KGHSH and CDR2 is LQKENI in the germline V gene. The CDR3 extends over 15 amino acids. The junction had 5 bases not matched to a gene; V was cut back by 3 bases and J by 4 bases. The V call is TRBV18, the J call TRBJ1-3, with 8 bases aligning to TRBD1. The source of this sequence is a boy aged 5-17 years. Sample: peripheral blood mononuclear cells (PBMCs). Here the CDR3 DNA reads TGTGCCAGCTCACCTCCAAGGACAGGGGGAAACACCATATATTTT. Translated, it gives CASSPPRTGGNTIYF.